This record covers a single T cell receptor beta chain. Its antigen is undetermined. The data stem from a study of cytomegalovirus exposure and HLA in healthy donors. Study observations and caveats: Analysis performed later found about 18,000 TCR beta sequences associated with HLA alleles at 0.05 false discovery rate. The study labeled under 200 TCR beta chains cytomegalovirus-associated.

The primer mix had 60 Vbeta and 13 Jbeta primers. The repertoire was sequenced with immunoSEQ multiplex PCR; TCRdb's copy has only in-frame clones and lacks some. The table has some 180,000 clones, roughly 80% seen once. V was shortened by 2 bases and J by 5 bases, with 9 bases between the two germline ends. Germline CDR1 and CDR2: SGHTA and FQGNSA. The CDR3 contains 13 residues. The sequenced sample consisted of PBMCs. The receptor was derived from a female donor in good health and CMV-seronegative. The chain carries TRBV7-2 and TRBJ1-2, with D perhaps matching TRBD1 (6 bases). CDR3 coding DNA: TGTGCCAGCAGCTTACGGGACACTTATGGCTACACCTTC. This translates into CASSLRDTYGYTF.